The T cell receptor (beta chain) described here comes from a study of OX40 agonist ivuxolimab in advanced cancers. About the research overall: Treatment of patients was with ivuxolimab, an agonistic anti-OX40 (CD134) antibody. Three individuals attained partial responses, comprising one hepatocellular carcinoma case and two cutaneous melanoma cases.

Patients were excluded for autoimmune disease history or systemic immunosuppression. Blood was sampled at baseline, cycle 4 day 1, and cycle 7 day 1. This CDR3 is built from 15 residues. V lost 5 bases, J lost 0 bases, and 11 bases lay in between. Per germline, CDR1 MNHEY and CDR2 SVGAGI. Method: immunoSEQ multiplex PCR; TCRdb's copy keeps in-frame clones and lacks some. Of roughly 90,000 clones listed, more than 75% are singletons. Sequencing was performed on CD4+ or CD8+ T cells sorted from blood, taken in a trial of the OX40 agonist ivuxolimab. This sequence originates from an adult with an advanced solid tumor such as melanoma, head and neck, liver or kidney cancer. V is TRBV6-5 and J is TRBJ1-3; D ambiguous. The CDR3 spells CASSTRTGSGNTIYF. The CDR3, as DNA: TGTGCCAGCAGTACCCGGACGGGCTCTGGAAACACCATATATTTT.